This T cell receptor beta chain is drawn from a study of blood T cells in healthy people across ages. Study conclusions and caveats: Observed TCR beta diversity per million T cells went down as age went up. This fall followed a roughly linear course with age.

Ten or more counts support this clonotype. Its target is not known. The study recruited healthy Caucasian donors from Russia who were aged about 6 to 95. From germline, CDR1 is SGHTA and CDR2 FQGNSA. V dropped 3 bases and J dropped 2 bases, with 12 bases sitting between them. The CDR3 is made up of 15 amino acids. A second roughly 7 to 11 cycle PCR used barcoded and J-beta primers. MiXCR, run by TCRdb on the 5' RACE reads, gives a single entry per CDR3 protein. In the table there are some 1.8 million distinct CDR3 sequences, roughly 43% of which are singletons. This clonotype was obtained from a human donor in good health. The sequenced sample was blood. The chain uses TRBV7-2 and TRBJ2-3; a possible D gene is TRBD2 (6 bases). The CDR3 DNA reads TGTGCCAGCAGCTTGTTCGGGGGAGTCACAGATACGCAGTATTTT. Translation: CASSLFGGVTDTQYF.